The rows below give T cell receptor beta chains drawn from one sample of a study of T cell repertoires in cytomegalovirus infection. TCRdb itself ran the reads through MiXCR, one entry per CDR3 protein. The sample includes hundreds of thousands of distinct CDR3 sequences, roughly 35% of them seen just once. Sequenced material: PBMCs. The source of these receptors is a human donor in good health (CMV status not recorded). Some clones in this sample may be carry-over from other donors' samples. CDR3s include the opening cysteine and the closing phenylalanine or tryptophan. The order of the fields is V gene, D gene, clone size, J gene, CDR3 DNA, CDR3 protein. A D gene is named only where the DNA matches it firmly. Clone size is shown for a subset of rows, as once, few, many or a class of expanded clone.

TRBV7-2,-,many,TRBJ2-5,TGTGCCAGCAGCTTGCAACCCACAGAGACCCAGTACTTC,CASSLQPTETQYF
TRBV7-9,TRBD2,few,TRBJ2-1,TGTGCCAGCAGCTTAGACCCGGGGGGGCCTTACAATGAGCAGTTCTTC,CASSLDPGGPYNEQFF
TRBV28,-,-,TRBJ2-2,TGTGCCAGCAGCATGGGAGCCCTGAACACCGGGGAGCTGTTTTTT,CASSMGALNTGELFF
TRBV5-1,TRBD2,few,TRBJ2-7,TGCGCCAGCAGCTTGGAACTAGCGGGAGGGACAGGGGAGCAGTACTTC,CASSLELAGGTGEQYF
TRBV7-6,TRBD2,-,TRBJ2-3,TGTGCCAGCAGCTTAGTAGTAGCGGGGGGGACAGATACGCAGTATTTT,CASSLVVAGGTDTQYF
TRBV5-6,-,few,TRBJ2-1,TGTGCCAGCAGTCGATTCACAGGGACGTCTGGCAATGAGCAGTTCTTC,CASSRFTGTSGNEQFF
TRBV6-1,TRBD1,-,TRBJ1-2,TGTGCCAGCAGTCCGCTCCCGGGACAGGGAACGGATGGCTACACCTTC,CASSPLPGQGTDGYTF
TRBV12-3/TRBV12-4,-,-,TRBJ2-3,TGTGCCAGCAGCCGCCGCGGAGCGGGTGTAACAGATACGCAGTATTTT,CASSRRGAGVTDTQYF
TRBV5-6,-,-,TRBJ1-1,TGTGCCAGCAGCAGGCGGGGTCTGAACACTGAAGCTTTCTTT,CASSRRGLNTEAFF
TRBV27,-,-,TRBJ2-1,TGTGCCAGCGCTGGGGGGGCTAACTCCTACAATGAGCAGTTCTTC,CASAGGANSYNEQFF
TRBV7-2,-,-,TRBJ2-1,TGTGCCAGCAGTTCAGGGAACTCCTACAATGAGCAGTTCTTC,CASSSGNSYNEQFF
TRBV7-1,-,-,TRBJ1-2,TGTGCCAGCAGCACGGGCGGCGGATTTAACTATGGCTACACCTTC,CASSTGGGFNYGYTF
TRBV27,-,-,TRBJ2-2,TGTGCCAGCAGTTTAATCCCGGCAGGGATTGGGAACACCGGGGAGATGTTTTTT,CASSLIPAGIGNTGEMFF
TRBV12-3/TRBV12-4,TRBD1,many,TRBJ1-6,TGTGCCAGCAGTCCTCGGGACAGCGAATCACCCCTCCACTTT,CASSPRDSESPLHF
TRBV7-2,-,many,TRBJ2-2,TGTGCCAGCAGCTTATTAGCGAGAGTCGGCCCCGGGGAGCTGTTTTTT,CASSLLARVGPGELFF
TRBV15,-,-,TRBJ2-3,TGTGCCACCAGCAGAAGCCCAGATACGCAGTATTTT,CATSRSPDTQYF
TRBV11-2,TRBD1,-,TRBJ2-5,TGTGCCAGCAGCTTAGGTTGGACAGGGCGTCCAGAGACCCAGTACTTC,CASSLGWTGRPETQYF
TRBV7-3,TRBD1,-,TRBJ2-7,TGTGCCAGCAGCTTGAACAGGGGAACCTACGAGCAGTACTTC,CASSLNRGTYEQYF
TRBV28,TRBD2,few,TRBJ2-7,TGTGCCAGCAGGACTAGCGGGGGCCCCGAGCAGTACTTC,CASRTSGGPEQYF
TRBV6-1,-,-,TRBJ2-5,TGTGCCAGCAGTGAACAGGACTCCCTAGGAGAGACCCAGTACTTC,CASSEQDSLGETQYF
TRBV12-3/TRBV12-4,-,once,TRBJ2-6,TGTGCCAGCAGAGCGGCCCTGAACTCTGGGGCCAACGTCCTGACTTTC,CASRAALNSGANVLTF
TRBV6-1,TRBD1,few,TRBJ2-7,TGTGCCAGTGAAAACAGGGGTCGAGTCGAGCAGTACTTC,CASENRGRVEQYF
TRBV2,-,-,TRBJ1-5,TGTGCCAGCAGGGAAACAGAAACTAGCAATCAGCCCCAGCATTTT,CASRETETSNQPQHF
TRBV7-2,-,many,TRBJ1-3,TGTGCCAGCAGCTTAAATCGCAACCCTGGAAACACCATATATTTT,CASSLNRNPGNTIYF
TRBV12-3/TRBV12-4,TRBD2,-,TRBJ2-7,TGTTCCAGCAGTTTTAAACTAGCGGGAGTCGAGCAGTACTTC,CSSSFKLAGVEQYF
TRBV6-1,TRBD1,-,TRBJ1-1,TGTGCCAGCGACCGGGACAGGGTCTCTGAAGCTTTCTTT,CASDRDRVSEAFF
TRBV7-6,TRBD1,-,TRBJ2-7,TGTGCCAGCACCGTGACAGGGGACCCCTACGAGCAGTACTTC,CASTVTGDPYEQYF
TRBV10-3,TRBD2,-,TRBJ2-3,TGTGCCATCAGCCCAGCGGGAGATAGCACAGATACGCAGTATTTT,CAISPAGDSTDTQYF
TRBV28,-,once,TRBJ1-5,TGTGCCAGCAGTTTATTAAGGCTTCAGCCCCAGCATTTT,CASSLLRLQPQHF
TRBV27,-,many,TRBJ1-2,TGTGCCAGCAGTCCTCACCTCTACGGGGAGGGCTACACCTTC,CASSPHLYGEGYTF
TRBV15,-,-,TRBJ2-7,TGTGCCACCAGCAGAGACAGGGTTGGCGACGAGCAGTACTTC,CATSRDRVGDEQYF
TRBV11-2,-,-,TRBJ2-5,TGTGCCAGCAGCTTACACCTTATACAAGAGACCCAGTACTTC,CASSLHLIQETQYF
TRBV5-4,-,-,TRBJ2-5,TGTGCCAGCAGCTTGGGGCTGGCCCGAGAGACCCAGTACTTC,CASSLGLARETQYF
TRBV28,TRBD1,-,TRBJ1-2,TGTGCCAGCAGTATAACCACCGGGACAGGGTCTGATGGCTACACCTTC,CASSITTGTGSDGYTF
TRBV4-1,-,-,TRBJ1-1,TGCGCCAGCAGCCAAGATCATCTTCCTAGAGGCGTTGAAGCTTTCTTT,CASSQDHLPRGVEAFF
TRBV28,-,few,TRBJ2-6,TGTGCCAGCAGAACCCCACGGGCCGGGGCCAACGTCCTGACTTTC,CASRTPRAGANVLTF
TRBV19,-,-,TRBJ1-2,TGTGCCAGTAGTATCGGGGGCCGGAGGACTAACTATGGCTACACCTTC,CASSIGGRRTNYGYTF
TRBV4-1,TRBD1,-,TRBJ1-2,TGCGCCAGCAGCCAAGATAGTGGATCGGCAGGGGGAAACTATGGCTACACCTTC,CASSQDSGSAGGNYGYTF
TRBV7-8,TRBD1,-,TRBJ2-7,TGTGCCAGCAGCCCCTCCGGGACAGGGACGTCCTACGAGCAGTACTTC,CASSPSGTGTSYEQYF
TRBV28,-,few,TRBJ2-1,TGTGCCAGCAGTCCGACGACCTCTCCAGCGGGTGAGCAGTTCTTC,CASSPTTSPAGEQFF
TRBV5-1,-,few,TRBJ1-2,TGCGCCAGCAGCTTGGACGGGACCGCTACCACTAACTATGGCTACACCTTC,CASSLDGTATTNYGYTF
TRBV28,-,few,TRBJ1-2,TGTGCCAGCAGGCCCGACCACAGACAATCTAACTATGGCTACACCTTC,CASRPDHRQSNYGYTF
TRBV24-1,-,-,TRBJ1-1,TGTGCCACCATGGAGGGGATGAACACTGAAGCTTTCTTT,CATMEGMNTEAFF
TRBV6-5,-,few,TRBJ2-6,TGTGCCAGCAGCAAAAGGGACTCTGGGGCCAACGTCCTGACTTTC,CASSKRDSGANVLTF
TRBV7-6,TRBD2,-,TRBJ2-1,TGTGCCAGCAGATACGATTTAGCGGGAGAGCAGTTCTTC,CASRYDLAGEQFF
TRBV28,-,-,TRBJ1-2,TGTGCCAGCAGTTGGACGGCCTTATATGGCTACACCTTC,CASSWTALYGYTF
TRBV11-2,-,-,TRBJ1-2,TGTGCCAGCAGCTTAGAGGGCAGCAGCTATGGCTACACCTTC,CASSLEGSSYGYTF
TRBV7-9,TRBD1,few,TRBJ1-1,TGTGCCAGCAGCTGGACAGGGGCTGAAGCTTTCTTT,CASSWTGAEAFF
TRBV24-1,TRBD1,once,TRBJ2-1,TGTGCCACCAGTGAGCCCTGGACAGGTAATGAGCAGTTCTTC,CATSEPWTGNEQFF
TRBV7-9,-,-,TRBJ2-5,TGTGCCAGCAGCTTACCGGCAGTCGGACAAGAGACCCAGTACTTC,CASSLPAVGQETQYF
TRBV2,TRBD1,-,TRBJ1-2,TGTGCCAGCAGCTTCGGGACAGGGGGCCTCTATGGCTACACCTTC,CASSFGTGGLYGYTF
TRBV20-1,TRBD1,-,TRBJ1-2,TGCAGTGCAGCCCTCCGGGACAGGGTGCCTTTGGGGGGTGGCTACACCTTC,CSAALRDRVPLGGGYTF
TRBV7-2,TRBD2,few,TRBJ2-7,TGTGCCAGCAGCGGCGATAGCGGGGGGACGCGCTACGAGCAGTACTTC,CASSGDSGGTRYEQYF
TRBV29-1,-,once,TRBJ2-3,TGCAGCGTGAGGCCCGGGACTTACACACAGTATTTT,CSVRPGTYTQYF
TRBV7-6,-,few,TRBJ2-5,TGTGCCAGCAGCTTGGGTGTTTGGATGGATCAAGAGACCCAGTACTTC,CASSLGVWMDQETQYF
TRBV7-6,-,few,TRBJ2-2,TGTGCCAGCAGCGAATATAGAGGGGAGCTGTTTTTT,CASSEYRGELFF
TRBV5-5,-,few,TRBJ1-3,TGTGCCAGCAGCCAACCCAGGGCGATCTCTGGAAACACCATATATTTT,CASSQPRAISGNTIYF